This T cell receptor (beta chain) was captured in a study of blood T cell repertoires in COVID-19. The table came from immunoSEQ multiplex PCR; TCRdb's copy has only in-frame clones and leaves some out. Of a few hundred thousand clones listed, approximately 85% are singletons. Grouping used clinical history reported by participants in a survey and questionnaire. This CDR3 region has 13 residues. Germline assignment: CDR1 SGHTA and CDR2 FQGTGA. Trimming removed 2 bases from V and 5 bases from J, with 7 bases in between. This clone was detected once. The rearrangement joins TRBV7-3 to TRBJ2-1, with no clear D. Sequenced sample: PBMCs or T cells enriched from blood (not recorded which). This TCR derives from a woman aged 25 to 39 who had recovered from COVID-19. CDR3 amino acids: CASSLLPDNEQFF. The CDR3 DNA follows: TGTGCCAGCAGCTTACTACCCGACAATGAGCAGTTCTTC. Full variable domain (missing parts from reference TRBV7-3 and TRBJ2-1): GAGVSQTPSNKVTEKGKYVELRCDPISGHTALYWYRQSLGQGPEFLIYFQGTGAADDSGLPNDRFFAVRPEGSVSTLKIQRTERGDSAVYLCASSLLPDNEQFFGPGTRLTVL.